The 7 T cell receptor beta chains reported below all come from one sample, sequenced in a study of cytomegalovirus exposure and HLA in healthy donors. The PCR had 60 Vbeta and 13 Jbeta primers. Clones were read by immunoSEQ multiplex PCR, and TCRdb kept only the in-frame ones, dropping some. This table has 160,000 or so clones, 80% to 90% appearing once. Sequencing was done on a sample of PBMCs. The receptor source for this set is a woman aged 30 to 39 in good health and CMV-seropositive.

This sequence joins TRBV2 and TRBJ2-1; D call uncertain. CDR1 SNHLY and CDR2 FYNNEI come from the germline V gene. CDR3 length: 13 residues. With 5 bases removed from V and 4 bases from J, the gap between germline ends came to 9 bases. The CDR3 region is CASSNDGYNEQFF. In nucleotides, the CDR3 is TGTGCCAGCAGTAATGACGGGTACAATGAGCAGTTCTTC.

Worth noting for this clone: A junction end diverges from the germline sequence, so it may reflect a read error. V is TRBV7-9 and J is TRBJ2-1; TRBD1 agrees at 9 bases. CDR1 and CDR2 (germline): SEHNR, FQNEAQ (reference sequence). The CDR3 spans 16 residues. This chain's CDR3 is CSSRGQGGVSYNEQFF. The CDR3 coding sequence is TGTTCCAGCCGGGGACAGGGAGGAGTATCCTACAATGAGCAGTTCTTC.

This clone was detected a few times. The V gene is TRBV6-9, the J gene TRBJ2-1; D is uncertain. Germline V lookup: CDR1 MNHGY, CDR2 SVAAGI. V was clipped by 1 base and J by 3 bases, with 13 bases between them. The CDR3 contains 16 residues. The CDR3: CASSYLSGRYYNEQFF. CDR3 coding DNA: TGTGCCAGCAGTTATTTAAGTGGCAGGTACTACAATGAGCAGTTCTTC.

The V call is TRBV7-2, the J call TRBJ2-7, with 9 bases aligning to TRBD1. Germline values: CDR1 SGHTA, CDR2 FQGNSA. This CDR3 region has 13 residues. V lost 6 bases, J lost 7 bases, and 7 bases stayed unmatched. The DNA for the CDR3 is TGTGCCAGCAGTAAGGACAGGGGAGGGGAGCAGTACTTC. Translated: CASSKDRGGEQYF.

This sequence joins TRBV29-1 and TRBJ1-1; 7 bases are a match to TRBD1. With 0 bases clipped from V and 10 bases from J, the junction kept 8 bases outside the gene matches. This CDR3 is 13 amino acids long. CDR1 SQVTM and CDR2 ANQGSEA come from the germline V gene. CDR3 in amino acids: CSVEDWDSFAAFF. Here the CDR3 DNA reads TGCAGCGTTGAAGACTGGGACAGTTTTGCAGCTTTCTTT.

The gene calls are TRBV9 and TRBJ2-3; a weak D match, TRBD2 (6 bases). V was pared by 0 bases and J by 3 bases, with 11 bases between. Germline V gene data show CDR1 as SGDLS and CDR2 as YYNGEE. This CDR3 comprises 15 residues. The CDR3 spells CASSVGPAGTDTQYF. In nucleotides, the CDR3 is TGTGCCAGCAGCGTAGGCCCAGCGGGTACAGATACGCAGTATTTT. Together with reference TRBV9 and TRBJ2-3, the CDR3 gives the full variable domain: DSGVTQTPKHLITATGQRVTLRCSPRSGDLSVYWYQQSLDQGLQFLIQYYNGEERAKGNILERFSAQQFPDLHSELNLSSLELGDSALYFCASSVGPAGTDTQYFGPGTRLTVL.

The chain employs TRBV18 and TRBJ1-3; no definite D call. Germline loops: CDR1 KGHSH, CDR2 LQKENI. With 4 bases removed from V and 0 bases from J, the gap between germline ends came to 13 bases. CDR3 size: 16 residues. DNA of the CDR3: TGTGCCAGCTCACAGAATCACATTATCTCTGGAAACACCATATATTTT. It yields the protein CASSQNHIISGNTIYF.